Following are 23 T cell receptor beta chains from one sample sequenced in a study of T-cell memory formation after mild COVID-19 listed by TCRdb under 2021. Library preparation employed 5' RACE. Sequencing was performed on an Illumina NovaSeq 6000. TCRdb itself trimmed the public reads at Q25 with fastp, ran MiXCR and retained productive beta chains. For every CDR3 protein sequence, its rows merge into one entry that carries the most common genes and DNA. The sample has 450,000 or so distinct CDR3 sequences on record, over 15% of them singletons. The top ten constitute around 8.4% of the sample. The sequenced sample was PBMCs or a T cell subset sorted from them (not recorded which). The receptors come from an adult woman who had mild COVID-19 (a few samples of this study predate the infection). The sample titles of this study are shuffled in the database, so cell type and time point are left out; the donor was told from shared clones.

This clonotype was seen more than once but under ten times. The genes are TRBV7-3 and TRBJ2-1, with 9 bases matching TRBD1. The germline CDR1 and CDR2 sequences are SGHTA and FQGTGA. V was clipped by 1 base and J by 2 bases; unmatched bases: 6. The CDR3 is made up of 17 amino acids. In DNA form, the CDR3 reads TGTGCCAGCAGCTTAAGTTTGGGGACAGGGACCTACAATGAGCAGTTCTTC. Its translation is CASSLSLGTGTYNEQFF.

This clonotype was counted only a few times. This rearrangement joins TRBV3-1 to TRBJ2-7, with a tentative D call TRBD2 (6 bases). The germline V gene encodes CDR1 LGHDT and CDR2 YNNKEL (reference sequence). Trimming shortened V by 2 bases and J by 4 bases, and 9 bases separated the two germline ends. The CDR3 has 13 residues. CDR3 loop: CASSQPTSYEQYF. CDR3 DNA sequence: TGTGCCAGCAGCCAACCGACTAGTTACGAGCAGTACTTC.

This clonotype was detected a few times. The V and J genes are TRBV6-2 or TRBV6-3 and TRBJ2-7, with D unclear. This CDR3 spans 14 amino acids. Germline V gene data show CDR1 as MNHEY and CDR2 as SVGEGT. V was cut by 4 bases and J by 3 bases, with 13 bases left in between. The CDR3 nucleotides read TGTGCCAGCAGTTCCCCGGGCAGAGTCTACGAGCAGTACTTC. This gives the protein CASSSPGRVYEQYF.

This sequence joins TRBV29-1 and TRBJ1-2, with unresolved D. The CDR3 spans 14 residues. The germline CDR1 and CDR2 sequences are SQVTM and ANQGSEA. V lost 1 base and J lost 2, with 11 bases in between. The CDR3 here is CSVEAQTPNYGYTF. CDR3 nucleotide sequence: TGCAGCGTTGAAGCCCAGACTCCCAACTATGGCTACACCTTC.

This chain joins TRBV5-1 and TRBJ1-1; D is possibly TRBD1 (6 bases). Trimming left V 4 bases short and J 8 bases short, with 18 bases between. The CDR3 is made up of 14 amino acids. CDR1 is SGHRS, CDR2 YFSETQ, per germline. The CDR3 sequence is CASSPRRQDPEAFF. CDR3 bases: TGCGCCAGCAGCCCCCGGCGACAGGACCCCGAAGCTTTCTTT. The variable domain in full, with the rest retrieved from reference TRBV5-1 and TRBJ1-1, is KAGVTQTPRYLIKTRGQQVTLSCSPISGHRSVSWYQQTPGQGLQFLFEYFSETQRNKGNFPGRFSGRQFSNSRSEMNVSTLELGDSALYLCASSPRRQDPEAFFGQGTRLTVV.

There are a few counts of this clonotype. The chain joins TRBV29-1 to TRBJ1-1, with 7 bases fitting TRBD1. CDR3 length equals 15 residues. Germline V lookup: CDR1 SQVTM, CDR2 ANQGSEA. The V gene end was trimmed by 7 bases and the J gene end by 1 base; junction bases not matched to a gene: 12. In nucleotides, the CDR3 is TGCAGCGCCCGTGCGGAGGGGGCCAGGAACACTGAAGCTTTCTTT. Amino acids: CSARAEGARNTEAFF.

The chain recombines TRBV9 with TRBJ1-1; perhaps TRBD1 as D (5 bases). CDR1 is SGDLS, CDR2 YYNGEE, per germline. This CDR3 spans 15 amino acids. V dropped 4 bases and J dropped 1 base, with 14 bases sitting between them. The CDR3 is CASSSHGARNTEAFF. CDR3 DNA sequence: TGTGCCAGCAGCTCCCACGGGGCGCGGAACACTGAAGCTTTCTTT.

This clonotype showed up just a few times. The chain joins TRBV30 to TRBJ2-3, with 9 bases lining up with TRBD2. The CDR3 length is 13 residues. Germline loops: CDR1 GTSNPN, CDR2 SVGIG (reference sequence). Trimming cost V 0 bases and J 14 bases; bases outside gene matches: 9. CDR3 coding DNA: TGTGCCTGGAGTGTACCGGGACTAGCTGTGGGGTATTTT. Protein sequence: CAWSVPGLAVGYF.

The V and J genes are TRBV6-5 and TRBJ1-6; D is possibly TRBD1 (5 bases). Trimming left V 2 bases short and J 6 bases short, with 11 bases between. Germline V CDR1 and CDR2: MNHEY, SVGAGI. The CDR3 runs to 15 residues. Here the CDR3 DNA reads TGTGCCAGCAGTTACGGCATAGGGGTTAATTCACCCCTCCACTTT. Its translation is CASSYGIGVNSPLHF.

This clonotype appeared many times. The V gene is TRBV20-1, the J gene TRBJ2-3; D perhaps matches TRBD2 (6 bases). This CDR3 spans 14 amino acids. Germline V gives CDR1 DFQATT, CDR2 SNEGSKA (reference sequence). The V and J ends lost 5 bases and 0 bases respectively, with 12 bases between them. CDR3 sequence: CSAGSGDSTDTQYF. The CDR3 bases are TGCAGTGCTGGGTCGGGGGATAGCACAGATACGCAGTATTTT.

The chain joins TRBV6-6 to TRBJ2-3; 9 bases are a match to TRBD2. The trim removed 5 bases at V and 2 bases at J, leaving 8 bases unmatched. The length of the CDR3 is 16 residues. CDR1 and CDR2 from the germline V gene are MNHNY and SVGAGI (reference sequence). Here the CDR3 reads CASSSPAGGPTDTQYF. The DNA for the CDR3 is TGTGCCAGCAGTAGCCCAGCGGGGGGACCCACAGATACGCAGTATTTT.

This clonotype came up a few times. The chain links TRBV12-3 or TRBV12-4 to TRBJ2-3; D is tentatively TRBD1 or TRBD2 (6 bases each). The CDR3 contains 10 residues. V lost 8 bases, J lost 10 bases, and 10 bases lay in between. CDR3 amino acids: CASGGPAQYF. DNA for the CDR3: TGTGCCAGCGGGGGGCCGGCGCAGTATTTT.

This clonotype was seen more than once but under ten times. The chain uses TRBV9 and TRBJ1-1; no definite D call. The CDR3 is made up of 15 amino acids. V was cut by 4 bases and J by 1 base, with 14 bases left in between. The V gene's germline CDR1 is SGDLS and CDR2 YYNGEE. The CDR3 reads CASSPLASSNTEAFF. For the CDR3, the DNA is TGTGCCAGCAGCCCCCTGGCCTCTTCGAACACTGAAGCTTTCTTT.

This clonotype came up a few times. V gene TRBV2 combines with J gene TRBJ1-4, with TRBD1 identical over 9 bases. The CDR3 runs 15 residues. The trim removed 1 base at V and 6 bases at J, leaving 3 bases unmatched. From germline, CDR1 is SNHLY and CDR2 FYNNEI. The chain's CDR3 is CASSEGHRGHEKLFF. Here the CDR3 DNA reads TGTGCCAGCAGTGAAGGGCACAGGGGGCATGAAAAACTGTTTTTT.

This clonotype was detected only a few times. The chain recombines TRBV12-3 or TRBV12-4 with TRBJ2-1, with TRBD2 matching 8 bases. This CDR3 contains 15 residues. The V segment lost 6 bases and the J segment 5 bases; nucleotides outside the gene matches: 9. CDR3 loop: CASRGSGGPHNEQFF. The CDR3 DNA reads TGTGCCAGCAGAGGGAGCGGGGGTCCCCACAATGAGCAGTTCTTC.

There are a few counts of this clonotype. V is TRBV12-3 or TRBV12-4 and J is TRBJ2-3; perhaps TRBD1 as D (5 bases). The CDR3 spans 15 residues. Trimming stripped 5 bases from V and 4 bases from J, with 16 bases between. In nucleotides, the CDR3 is TGTGCCAGCAGTGCCCTGACAGTTAGGGCAGATACGCAGTATTTT. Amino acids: CASSALTVRADTQYF.

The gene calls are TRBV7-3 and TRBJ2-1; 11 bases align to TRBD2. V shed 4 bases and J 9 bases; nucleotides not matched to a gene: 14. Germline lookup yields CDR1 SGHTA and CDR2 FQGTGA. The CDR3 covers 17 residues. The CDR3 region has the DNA TGTGCCAGCAGCTCAACAGGACTAGCGGGCCTCACCTCTGAGCAGTTCTTC. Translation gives CASSSTGLAGLTSEQFF.

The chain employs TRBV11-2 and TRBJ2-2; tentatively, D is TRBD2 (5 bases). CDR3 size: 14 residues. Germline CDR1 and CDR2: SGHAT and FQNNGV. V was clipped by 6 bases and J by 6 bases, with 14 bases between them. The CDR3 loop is CASSPTTSPGELFF. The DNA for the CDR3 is TGTGCCAGCAGTCCTACTACTAGTCCCGGGGAGCTGTTTTTT.

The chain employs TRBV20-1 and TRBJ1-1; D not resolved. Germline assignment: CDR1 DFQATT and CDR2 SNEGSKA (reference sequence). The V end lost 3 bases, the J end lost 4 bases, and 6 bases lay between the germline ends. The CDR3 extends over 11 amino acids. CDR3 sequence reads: CSASVVTEAFF. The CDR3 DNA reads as TGCAGTGCTAGCGTGGTCACTGAAGCTTTCTTT.

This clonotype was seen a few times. The CDR3 loop is CASSLLGRKSPQRLHF. The CDR3, as DNA: TGTGCCAGCAGCTTACTGGGGCGGAAAAGCCCGCAACGCCTCCACTTT. The chain carries TRBV11-2 and TRBJ1-6; TRBD1 is a possible D gene (5 bases). The germline V and J ends were trimmed by 2 bases and 15 bases, with 23 bases remaining between them. Germline V gives CDR1 SGHAT, CDR2 FQNNGV. This CDR3 comprises 16 residues. Drawing the rest from reference TRBV11-2 and TRBJ1-6, the complete variable domain is EAGVAQSPRYKIIEKRQSVAFWCNPISGHATLYWYQQILGQGPKLLIQFQNNGVVDDSQLPKDRFSAERLKGVDSTLKIQPAKLEDSAVYLCASSLLGRKSPQRLHFGNGTRLTVT.

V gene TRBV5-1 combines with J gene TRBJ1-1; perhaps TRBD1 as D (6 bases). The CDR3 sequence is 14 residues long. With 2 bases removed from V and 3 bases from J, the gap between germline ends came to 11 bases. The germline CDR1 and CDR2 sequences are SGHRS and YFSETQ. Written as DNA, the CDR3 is TGCGCCAGCAGCTTCACAGGGTTGGACACTGAAGCTTTCTTT. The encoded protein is CASSFTGLDTEAFF.

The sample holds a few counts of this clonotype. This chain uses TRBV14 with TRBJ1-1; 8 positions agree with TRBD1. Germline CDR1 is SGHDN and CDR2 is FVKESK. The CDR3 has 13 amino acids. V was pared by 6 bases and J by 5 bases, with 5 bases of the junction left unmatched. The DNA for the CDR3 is TGTGCCAGCAGTTACAACAGGGGGACTGAAGCTTTCTTT. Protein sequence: CASSYNRGTEAFF. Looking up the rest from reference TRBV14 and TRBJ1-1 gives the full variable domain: EAGVTQFPSHSVIEKGQTVTLRCDPISGHDNLYWYRRVMGKEIKFLLHFVKESKQDESGMPNNRFLAERTGGTYSTLKVQPAELEDSGVYFCASSYNRGTEAFFGQGTRLTVV.

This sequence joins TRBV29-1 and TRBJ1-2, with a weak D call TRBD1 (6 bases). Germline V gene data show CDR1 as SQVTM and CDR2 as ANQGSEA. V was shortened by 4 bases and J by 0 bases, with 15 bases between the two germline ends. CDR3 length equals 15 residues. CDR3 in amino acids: CSVGGGAPTNYGYTF. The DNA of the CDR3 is TGCAGCGTTGGAGGGGGGGCACCCACTAACTATGGCTACACCTTC.